The 21 T cell receptor beta chains reported below all come from one sample, sequenced in a study of T cell responses to AZD1222 COVID-19 vaccine. Some clones are missing from TCRdb's copy, which holds only in-frame ones; the method was immunoSEQ multiplex PCR. This table holds 90,000 or so clones, roughly 90% found once. The specimen comprised peripheral blood, sampled 28 days after the second AZD1222 dose. All receptors derive from an adult who received the AZD1222 COVID-19 vaccine.

This clone occurred once. V and J are TRBV29-1 and TRBJ2-2; D not resolved. The CDR3 contains 15 residues. Germline loops: CDR1 SQVTM, CDR2 ANQGSEA. Trimming cost V 7 bases and J 0 bases, with 15 bases left between them. CDR3 region: CSADLADSNTGELFF. The DNA for the CDR3 is TGCAGCGCAGACCTGGCAGACTCGAACACCGGGGAGCTGTTTTTT.

The chain links TRBV19 to TRBJ1-6; D remains unclear. This CDR3 comprises 14 residues. CDR1 and CDR2 from the germline V gene are LNHDA and SQIVND (reference sequence). V lost 7 bases to trimming and J lost 2 bases, with 9 bases between them. The CDR3 reads CASTGQPYNSPLHF. CDR3 bases: TGTGCCAGTACCGGGCAGCCCTATAATTCACCCCTCCACTTT. Filled out from reference TRBV19 and TRBJ1-6, the complete variable domain reads DGGITQSPKYLFRKEGQNVTLSCEQNLNHDAMYWYRQDPGQGLRLIYYSQIVNDFQKGDIAEGYSVSREKKESFPLTVTSAQKNPTAFYLCASTGQPYNSPLHFGNGTRLTVT.

The chain combines TRBV6-5 with TRBJ1-2; no firm D call. The V gene's germline CDR1 is MNHEY and CDR2 SVGAGI. The CDR3 is 11 residues long. The V end lost 0 bases, the J end lost 10 bases, and 6 bases lay between the germline ends. In DNA, the CDR3 is TGTGCCAGCAGTTACTCGGGCCTCTACACCTTC. It encodes CASSYSGLYTF.

V usage is TRBV4-2 and J usage is TRBJ2-4, with TRBD2 as a possible D gene (5 bases). The CDR3 has 17 amino acids. V lost 0 bases and J lost 5, with 17 bases in between. Germline V gene sequence: CDR1 LGHNA, CDR2 YNFKEQ. The CDR3 bases are TGTGCCAGCAGCCAAGACCCGGAGGATGGGGAACAAAACATTCAGTACTTC. It codes for CASSQDPEDGEQNIQYF.

The chain combines TRBV6-5 with TRBJ2-3; 10 bases match TRBD2. The CDR3 loop spans 15 amino acids. CDR1 and CDR2 from the germline V gene are MNHEY and SVGAGI. J gave up 6 bases and V 6 bases, and 9 bases lay outside the gene matches. Written as DNA, the CDR3 is TGTGCCAGCAGACCAAGGGGAGCGGGGGGGGATACGCAGTATTTT. Its translation is CASRPRGAGGDTQYF.

This clone has only a few counts. The V and J genes are TRBV29-1 and TRBJ1-1, with D possibly being TRBD1 (5 bases). CDR1 is SQVTM, CDR2 ANQGSEA, per germline. The CDR3 spans 12 residues. V lost 4 bases to trimming and J lost 3 bases, with 9 bases between them. The CDR3 DNA reads TGCAGCGTTGTCAGGGTGGACACTGAAGCTTTCTTT. Protein: CSVVRVDTEAFF. Together with reference TRBV29-1 and TRBJ1-1, the CDR3 gives the full variable domain: SAVISQKPSRDICQRGTSLTIQCQVDSQVTMMFWYRQQPGQSLTLIATANQGSEATYESGFVIDKFPISRPNLTFSTLTVSNMSPEDSSIYLCSVVRVDTEAFFGQGTRLTVV.

This clone showed up just a few times. The chain combines TRBV19 with TRBJ2-7; D possibly corresponds to TRBD2 (7 bases). Germline assignment: CDR1 LNHDA and CDR2 SQIVND (reference sequence). The CDR3 is 15 amino acids. Trimming took 6 bases from V and 4 from J, leaving 19 bases between them. The CDR3 loop reads CASSPQWRGGYEQYF. The DNA for the CDR3 is TGTGCCAGTAGCCCACAATGGAGGGGGGGATACGAGCAGTACTTC.

CDR3 sequence: CASSKGTGDNEKLFF. In DNA, the CDR3 is TGCGCCAGCAGCAAAGGGACAGGGGATAATGAAAAACTGTTTTTT. The V call is TRBV10-1, the J call TRBJ1-4; 10 bases match TRBD1. V gave up 6 bases and J gave up 4 bases; unmatched junction bases: 5. Looked up from germline, CDR1 is WNHNN and CDR2 is SYGVQD (reference sequence). The length of the CDR3 is 15 residues.

This chain connects TRBV7-3 to TRBJ2-5; D assignment may be TRBD1 or TRBD2 (6 bases each). Trimming stripped 0 bases from V and 4 bases from J, with 9 bases between. The CDR3 is made up of 14 amino acids. Germline V gives CDR1 SGHTA, CDR2 FQGTGA. The CDR3 spells CASSLTGGGETQYF. CDR3 nucleotides: TGTGCCAGCAGCTTAACGGGGGGCGGAGAGACCCAGTACTTC.

The V and J genes are TRBV4-3 and TRBJ2-7; D is unresolved. The germline gives CDR1 LGHNA, CDR2 YSLEER. Trimming took 0 bases from V and 0 from J, leaving 9 bases between them. This CDR3 has 15 amino acids. The CDR3 region has the DNA TGCGCCAGCAGCCAAGATCTGGGAAGCTCCTACGAGCAGTACTTC. Protein product: CASSQDLGSSYEQYF.

The chain joins TRBV18 to TRBJ1-2; unclear D gene. The V end lost 0 bases, the J end lost 2 bases, and 7 bases lay between the germline ends. Germline CDR1 reads KGHSH; CDR2 reads LQKENI. The CDR3 covers 14 residues. CDR3 loop: CASSPPNNNYGYTF. DNA of the CDR3: TGTGCCAGCTCACCACCGAACAACAACTATGGCTACACCTTC.

The chain carries TRBV7-9 and TRBJ2-7; the D gene is possibly TRBD2 (6 bases). V was pared by 6 bases and J by 5 bases, with 29 bases between. The CDR3 contains 18 residues. Per the germline V gene, CDR1 is SEHNR and CDR2 is FQNEAQ (reference sequence). The CDR3 reads CASSPTVFLGGNGNEQYF. The CDR3 coding sequence is TGTGCCAGCAGTCCTACCGTGTTCTTGGGGGGAAATGGAAACGAGCAGTACTTC. The variable domain in full, with the rest retrieved from reference TRBV7-9 and TRBJ2-7, is DTGVSQNPRHKITKRGQNVTFRCDPISEHNRLYWYRQTLGQGPEFLTYFQNEAQLEKSRLLSDRFSAERPKGSFSTLEIQRTEQGDSAMYLCASSPTVFLGGNGNEQYFGPGTRLTVT.

The genes are TRBV24-1 and TRBJ2-3; 8 bases are shared with TRBD2. J was trimmed by 2 bases and V by 0 bases; bases with no gene match: 6. Germline values: CDR1 KGHDR, CDR2 SFDVKD. The CDR3 has 17 amino acids. CDR3 nucleotide sequence: TGTGCCACCAGTGATTTGGTACGGGGGGGGTACACAGATACGCAGTATTTT. Translation gives CATSDLVRGGYTDTQYF.

CDR3 residues: CASSLASPLSRTDTQYF. The CDR3 coding sequence is TGTGCCAGCAGCTTAGCATCCCCCCTCTCCCGCACAGATACGCAGTATTTT. The V gene is TRBV7-9, the J gene TRBJ2-3, with no clear D. CDR3 length: 17 residues. Trimming left V 0 bases short and J 1 base short, with 14 bases between. Germline assignment: CDR1 SEHNR and CDR2 FQNEAQ (reference sequence).

V and J are TRBV12-3 or TRBV12-4 and TRBJ2-2; D remains unclear. The CDR3 contains 13 residues. Between the trimmed V and J ends, which lost 5 bases and 3 bases, there was a span of 7 bases. In nucleotides, the CDR3 is TGTGCCAGCAGTCAAGTGGACACCGGGGAGCTGTTTTTT. It encodes CASSQVDTGELFF.

This clone was seen a single time. The chain employs TRBV9 and TRBJ2-3, with 9 bases aligning to TRBD2. Trimming removed 0 bases from V and 1 base from J; junction bases left unmatched: 3. Looked up from germline, CDR1 is SGDLS and CDR2 is YYNGEE. The CDR3 totals 16 residues. The CDR3 nucleotides are TGTGCCAGCAGCGTAGCTCCTAGCGGGGGCACAGATACGCAGTATTTT. Translation gives CASSVAPSGGTDTQYF.

The chain recombines TRBV4-1 with TRBJ1-4, with a possible D match to TRBD1 (6 bases). Germline values: CDR1 MGHRA, CDR2 YSYEKL. V shed 5 bases and J shed 6 bases, with 19 bases lying between them. The CDR3 runs to 16 residues. CDR3 in amino acids: CASSAQAGALDEKLFF. Here the CDR3 DNA reads TGCGCCAGCAGCGCCCAAGCGGGGGCGCTGGATGAAAAACTGTTTTTT.

V and J are TRBV5-1 and TRBJ2-6, with a weak D call TRBD1 (5 bases). The CDR3 runs to 16 residues. Trimming shortened V by 3 bases and J by 0 bases, and 10 bases separated the two germline ends. Germline V CDR1 and CDR2: SGHRS, YFSETQ. CDR3 residues: CASSSTGNSGANVLTF. The CDR3 DNA reads TGCGCCAGCAGCTCAACAGGTAACTCTGGGGCCAACGTCCTGACTTTC.

Written as DNA, the CDR3 is TGTGCCAGCAGCTTAGACACAGCCCCACTACGGAATGAGCAGTTCTTC. Translating gives CASSLDTAPLRNEQFF. The V gene is TRBV13, the J gene TRBJ2-1; no firm D call. V was shortened by 1 base and J by 7 bases, with 17 bases between the two germline ends. CDR3 length: 16 amino acids. Per germline, CDR1 PRHDT and CDR2 FYEKMQ (reference sequence).

The rearrangement uses TRBV3-1 (or the pseudogene TRBV3-2) and TRBJ2-4; 8 bases are a match to TRBD2. Looked up from germline, CDR1 is LGHDT and CDR2 is YNNKEL (reference sequence). V was pared by 3 bases and J by 11 bases, with 3 bases of the junction left unmatched. The CDR3 has 12 residues. The CDR3 protein is CASSHAGGLQYF. The DNA for the CDR3 is TGTGCCAGCAGCCATGCGGGGGGCCTTCAGTACTTC.

J is TRBJ2-7 and V is TRBV4-1; a possible D gene is TRBD1 (7 bases). From germline, CDR1 is MGHRA and CDR2 YSYEKL. V lost 1 base to trimming and J lost 6 bases, with 16 bases between them. The CDR3 is 15 amino acids. The CDR3 region has the DNA TGCGCCAGCAGCCAAGGAGGGGGCCTAGCGAGCGAGCAGTACGTC. Translating it yields CASSQGGGLASEQYV.